The rows below give T cell receptor beta chains drawn from one sample of a study of blood T cell repertoires in COVID-19. Sequenced by immunoSEQ multiplex PCR; TCRdb stores in-frame clones only, minus some. The data contain roughly 170,000 clones, about 87% of them singletons. Sequencing input: peripheral blood. The receptors were sampled from a woman under 30 who had recovered from COVID-19. The CDR3 runs from the conserved cysteine through the conserved F or W. The order of the fields is J gene, clone size, D gene, V gene, CDR3 DNA, CDR3 protein. D genes are given only for firm matches. Not all rows give a size; the values are once, few, many and, for expanded clones, a class.

J: TRBJ1-1; size: few; D: .; V: TRBV2; DNA: TGTGCCAGCAGTGAATTCAAAGAAGCTTTCTTT; CDR3: CASSEFKEAFF
J: TRBJ1-5; size: few; D: TRBD1; V: TRBV3-1/TRBV3-2; DNA: TGTGCCAGCAGCAACAGGGGAGGCCCTCAACAGCCCCAGCATTTT; CDR3: CASSNRGGPQQPQHF
J: TRBJ1-1; size: once; D: TRBD1; V: TRBV3-1/TRBV3-2; DNA: TGTGCCAGCAGCCAAACTGGACAGGGCGAAGCTTTCTTT; CDR3: CASSQTGQGEAFF
J: TRBJ2-1; size: .; D: .; V: TRBV11-2; DNA: TGTGCCAGCAGCTTAATTGCGGGTTCCTACAATGAGCAGTTCTTC; CDR3: CASSLIAGSYNEQFF
J: TRBJ2-2; size: few; D: .; V: TRBV10-3; DNA: TGTGCCATCAGTGGGGTAGCATCGGGGGAGCTGTTTTTT; CDR3: CAISGVASGELFF
J: TRBJ2-1; size: .; D: TRBD1; V: TRBV4-1; DNA: TGCGCCAGCAACCAAAGACAGGGGGCGTACAATGAGCAGTTCTTC; CDR3: CASNQRQGAYNEQFF
J: TRBJ2-5; size: .; D: TRBD2; V: TRBV7-3; DNA: TGTGCCAGCAGCTTATGGGGGGGAGAGACCCAGTACTTC; CDR3: CASSLWGGETQYF
J: TRBJ2-6; size: once; D: .; V: TRBV6-4; DNA: TGTGCCAGCGGTACGGAAGGGGCTTCTGGGGCCAACGTCCTGACTTTC; CDR3: CASGTEGASGANVLTF
J: TRBJ1-1; size: .; D: TRBD1; V: TRBV18; DNA: TGTGCCAGCTCTATACGAACAGGGGTGGTTTACACTGAAGCTTTCTTT; CDR3: CASSIRTGVVYTEAFF
J: TRBJ2-1; size: .; D: TRBD1; V: TRBV4-1; DNA: TGCGCCAGCAGCCAAGTGGGGACAGGCCTAGCCTACAATGAGCAGTTCTTC; CDR3: CASSQVGTGLAYNEQFF
J: TRBJ2-1; size: .; D: TRBD2; V: TRBV19; DNA: TGTGCCAGTAGGGATCGCGGGGGGCCCTACAATGAGCAGTTCTTC; CDR3: CASRDRGGPYNEQFF
J: TRBJ2-7; size: .; D: TRBD2; V: TRBV10-3; DNA: TGTGCCATCAGCGGGGGGACTAGCGGGGACTACGAGCAGTACTTC; CDR3: CAISGGTSGDYEQYF
J: TRBJ1-5; size: .; D: TRBD1; V: TRBV7-2; DNA: TGTGCCAGCAGCTGGGGACAGAATAGCAATCAGCCCCAGCATTTT; CDR3: CASSWGQNSNQPQHF
J: TRBJ1-4; size: .; D: .; V: TRBV15; DNA: TGTGCCACCAGCAGAATCTACGTAGCAACTAATGAAAAACTGTTTTTT; CDR3: CATSRIYVATNEKLFF
J: TRBJ2-3; size: .; D: TRBD2; V: TRBV19; DNA: TGTGCCAGTAGTCTACGGACTAGCTTGGGAGAAGATACGCAGTATTTT; CDR3: CASSLRTSLGEDTQYF
J: TRBJ1-3; size: .; D: TRBD1; V: TRBV18; DNA: TGTGCCAGCTCACTCGGACAGGCCAACTCTGGAAACACCATATATTTT; CDR3: CASSLGQANSGNTIYF
J: TRBJ2-1; size: .; D: .; V: TRBV18; DNA: TGTGCCAGCTCACCAATCCTAATGAGCGGAGCTAGTTACAATGAGCAGTTCTTC; CDR3: CASSPILMSGASYNEQFF
J: TRBJ1-2; size: .; D: .; V: TRBV27; DNA: TGTGCCAGCAGTTTAGCTCCAGGATCCTATGGCTACACCTTC; CDR3: CASSLAPGSYGYTF
J: TRBJ2-5; size: .; D: TRBD1; V: TRBV7-7; DNA: TGTGCCAGCAGCTTAGCACAGGGGGCGAGGGAGACCCAGTACTTC; CDR3: CASSLAQGARETQYF
J: TRBJ2-5; size: .; D: TRBD2; V: TRBV19; DNA: TGTGCCAGTAGTACGCTCCTAGCGGGAGGAGGGGAGACCCAGTACTTC; CDR3: CASSTLLAGGGETQYF
J: TRBJ2-5; size: few; D: TRBD1; V: TRBV5-1; DNA: TGCGCCAGCAGCTCCGGGACAGGGACGGGAGAGACCCAGTACTTC; CDR3: CASSSGTGTGETQYF
J: TRBJ2-2; size: .; D: .; V: TRBV6-5; DNA: TGTGCCAGCAGAAACCCGCGGGGTTCCGGGGAGCTGTTTTTT; CDR3: CASRNPRGSGELFF
J: TRBJ2-2; size: .; D: TRBD2; V: TRBV6-1; DNA: TGTGCCAGCAGTGACCCGGGGGGGACCGGGGAGCTGTTTTTT; CDR3: CASSDPGGTGELFF
J: TRBJ2-1; size: once; D: .; V: TRBV10-3; DNA: TGTGCCATCAGTGGACGGGTTGATAATGAGCAGTTCTTC; CDR3: CAISGRVDNEQFF